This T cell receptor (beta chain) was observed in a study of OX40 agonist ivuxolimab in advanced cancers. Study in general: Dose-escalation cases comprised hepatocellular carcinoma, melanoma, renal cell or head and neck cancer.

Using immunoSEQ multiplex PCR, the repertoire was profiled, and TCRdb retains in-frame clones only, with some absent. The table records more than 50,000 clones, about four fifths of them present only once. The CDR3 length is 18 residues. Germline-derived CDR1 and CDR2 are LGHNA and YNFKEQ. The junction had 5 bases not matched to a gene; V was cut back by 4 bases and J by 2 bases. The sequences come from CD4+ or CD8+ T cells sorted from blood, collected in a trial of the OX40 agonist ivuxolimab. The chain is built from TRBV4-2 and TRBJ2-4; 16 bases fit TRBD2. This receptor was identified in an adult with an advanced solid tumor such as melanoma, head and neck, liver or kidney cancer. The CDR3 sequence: CASSRGLAGGWSKNIQYF. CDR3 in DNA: TGTGCCAGCAGCCGGGGACTAGCGGGAGGGTGGTCCAAAAACATTCAGTACTTC.